These T cell receptor beta chains were read from a single sample in a study of blood T cells in healthy people across ages. In TCRdb, the 5' RACE reads were re-called with MiXCR into one record per CDR3 protein. Among about 1.4 million distinct CDR3 sequences, approximately 60% were seen once, and the ten largest hold over 5%. What was sequenced was blood. Receptors were obtained from a man aged 18-30 years in good health. Both conserved end residues are part of each CDR3. The order of the fields is D gene, clone size, J gene, V gene, CDR3 protein, CDR3 DNA. The D gene is left open where the match is weak. For some rows the clone size is stated as once, few or many, or as a class when expanded; others skip it.

.	.	TRBJ2-5	TRBV21-1	CASSRGRLETQYF	TGTGCCAGCAGCAGGGGGCGTTTAGAGACCCAGTACTTC
.	.	TRBJ1-1	TRBV29-1	CSVAGELNTEAFF	TGCAGCGTTGCAGGGGAATTGAACACTGAAGCTTTCTTT
.	few	TRBJ1-2	TRBV20-1	CTRGQLAGDYGYTF	TGCACCCGGGGGCAGCTTGCCGGGGACTATGGCTACACCTTC
.	few	TRBJ2-1	TRBV29-1	CSGLQVRESLSGDNEQFF	TGCAGCGGACTACAGGTACGGGAGAGTCTGTCGGGGGACAATGAGCAGTTCTTC
.	.	TRBJ2-1	TRBV4-2	CASSPARLSYNEQFF	TGTGCCAGCAGCCCAGCGAGGCTCTCCTACAATGAGCAGTTCTTC
.	.	TRBJ1-1	TRBV4-1	CASSPRQSCTEAFF	TGCGCCAGCAGCCCCCGACAGTCTTGCACTGAAGCTTTCTTT
.	.	TRBJ2-7	TRBV20-1	CSASARLGISYEQYF	TGCAGTGCTAGTGCCAGACTCGGAATCTCCTACGAGCAGTACTTC
.	.	TRBJ2-2	TRBV18	CASSGQRAGELFF	TGTGCCAGCTCAGGACAGAGGGCCGGGGAGCTGTTTTTT
.	once	TRBJ1-2	TRBV4-1	CASSQPLSGTPPRYTF	TGCGCCAGCAGCCAACCTCTCTCCGGGACACCACCCAGATACACCTTC
TRBD1	.	TRBJ2-6	TRBV10-3	CAISESGTGVSGANVLTF	TGTGCCATCAGTGAATCCGGGACAGGGGTCTCTGGGGCCAACGTCCTGACTTTC
TRBD2	.	TRBJ2-3	TRBV29-1	CSVQGLAGNTDTQYF	TGCAGCGTCCAGGGACTAGCGGGAAACACAGATACGCAGTATTTT
.	.	TRBJ2-3	TRBV4-2	CASSQSGKSTDTQYF	TGTGCCAGCAGCCAGTCCGGGAAAAGCACAGATACGCAGTATTTT
TRBD2	few	TRBJ2-1	TRBV7-2	CASSSELTGGNEQFF	TGTGCCAGCAGCTCGGAGTTAACGGGGGGCAATGAGCAGTTCTTC
.	.	TRBJ2-1	TRBV11-2	CASSLLGTPYNEQFF	TGTGCCAGCAGCTTACTCGGGACCCCCTACAATGAGCAGTTCTTC
TRBD2	once	TRBJ2-1	TRBV5-1	CASSLGLAFDEQFF	TGCGCCAGCAGCTTGGGACTAGCGTTCGATGAGCAGTTCTTC
.	.	TRBJ2-7	TRBV18	CASSREQLTYEQYF	TGTGCCAGCTCACGGGAACAGCTAACCTACGAGCAGTACTTC
TRBD2	.	TRBJ2-1	TRBV12-3/TRBV12-4	CASTGGLAGGNEQFF	TGTGCCAGCACCGGCGGACTAGCGGGGGGGAATGAGCAGTTCTTC
.	few	TRBJ1-1	TRBV6-1	CASSERGLNTEAFF	TGTGCCAGCAGTGAAAGGGGGTTGAACACTGAAGCTTTCTTT
.	once	TRBJ1-1	TRBV28	CASSTPGGWETEAFF	TGTGCCAGCAGTACACCGGGCGGATGGGAGACTGAAGCTTTCTTT
.	.	TRBJ1-4	TRBV6-1	CASSPAAPMALKTNEKLFF	TGTGCCAGCAGCCCCGCTGCACCGATGGCTTTGAAAACTAATGAAAAACTGTTTTTT
TRBD2	.	TRBJ2-1	TRBV20-1	CSATPSGTSVDNEQFF	TGCAGTGCTACCCCTTCCGGGACTAGCGTTGACAATGAGCAGTTCTTC
TRBD2	.	TRBJ2-5	TRBV25-1	CASTPPGGRAETQYF	TGTGCCAGCACCCCTCCCGGCGGGAGGGCAGAGACCCAGTACTTC
TRBD2	.	TRBJ2-1	TRBV19	CASSQYHSGRPYGNEQFF	TGTGCCAGTAGTCAATATCATAGCGGGAGGCCGTATGGCAATGAGCAGTTCTTC
.	.	TRBJ1-4	TRBV20-1	CSARDLSGDGYSEKLFF	TGCAGTGCTAGAGATCTTTCCGGCGACGGCTACAGTGAAAAACTGTTTTTT
.	few	TRBJ1-4	TRBV28	CASSLSGTGYGLFF	TGTGCCAGCAGTTTATCTGGAACAGGCTATGGGCTGTTTTTT
.	.	TRBJ2-1	TRBV27	CASSLTQVSSYNGQFF	TGTGCCAGCAGTCTAACACAGGTTAGCTCCTACAATGGGCAGTTCTTC
.	.	TRBJ1-1	TRBV12-5	CASNSGSPMNTEAFF	TGTGCTAGTAACTCCGGGTCGCCGATGAACACTGAAGCTTTCTTT
.	.	TRBJ2-7	TRBV29-1	CSADPLSEQYF	TGCAGCGCCGACCCTCTTTCCGAGCAGTACTTC
.	.	TRBJ1-1	TRBV21-1	CASSPKPGTPTEAFF	TGTGCCAGCAGCCCAAAGCCCGGGACACCCACTGAAGCTTTCTTT
.	few	TRBJ2-5	TRBV20-1	CSARDPGGETQYF	TGCAGTGCTAGAGATCCCGGAGGGGAGACCCAGTACTTC
TRBD2	few	TRBJ2-1	TRBV7-8	CASSLGPGLAGGPSSYNEQFF	TGTGCCAGCAGCTTAGGGCCGGGACTAGCGGGAGGGCCGAGCTCCTACAATGAGCAGTTCTTC
.	few	TRBJ2-5	TRBV12-3/TRBV12-4	CASAEGRNSQETQYF	TGTGCCAGCGCGGAGGGACGTAATAGCCAAGAGACCCAGTACTTC
.	.	TRBJ2-7	TRBV18	CASSPSPDYEQYF	TGTGCCAGCTCACCGAGTCCCGACTACGAGCAGTACTTC
.	.	TRBJ1-4	TRBV20-1	CSAQGPNEKLFF	TGCAGTGCCCAGGGGCCTAATGAAAAACTGTTTTTT
.	.	TRBJ1-1	TRBV5-1	CASSRVQGVNTEAFF	TGCGCCAGCAGCAGGGTTCAAGGGGTGAACACTGAAGCTTTCTTT
.	few	TRBJ2-7	TRBV12-3/TRBV12-4	CASGTPTYEQYF	TGTGCCAGCGGGACACCCACCTACGAGCAGTACTTC
.	.	TRBJ1-1	TRBV20-1	CSARAGAGTEAFF	TGCAGTGCTAGAGCGGGGGCTGGGACTGAAGCTTTCTTT
.	.	TRBJ2-7	TRBV4-1	CASSSGIGEQYF	TGCGCCAGCAGTTCAGGGATTGGAGAGCAGTACTTC
.	.	TRBJ2-7	TRBV6-2/TRBV6-3	CASSFSDTPTYEQYF	TGTGCCAGCAGTTTCTCTGACACGCCAACCTACGAGCAGTACTTC
.	.	TRBJ2-7	TRBV7-9	CASSLSGYGYEQYF	TGTGCCAGCAGCTTATCAGGGTACGGCTACGAGCAGTACTTC
.	.	TRBJ2-2	TRBV12-3/TRBV12-4	CASSQPNTGELFF	TGTGCCAGCAGCCAACCCAACACCGGGGAGCTGTTTTTT
.	.	TRBJ2-1	TRBV12-3/TRBV12-4	CASTEGGDPSNEQFF	TGTGCCAGCACCGAGGGGGGGGACCCCTCCAATGAGCAGTTCTTC
TRBD2	.	TRBJ2-2	TRBV9	CASSPLASFPNTGELFF	TGTGCCAGCAGCCCACTAGCGTCCTTTCCGAACACCGGGGAGCTGTTTTTT
TRBD2	.	TRBJ2-3	TRBV7-2	CASSLSGGAGFADTQYF	TGTGCCAGCAGCTTAAGCGGGGGGGCAGGGTTTGCAGATACGCAGTATTTT
.	few	TRBJ2-3	TRBV20-1	CSARSGDTDTQYF	TGCAGTGCTAGGTCCGGGGACACAGATACGCAGTATTTT
.	.	TRBJ2-1	TRBV20-1	CSSKDPGNYNEQFF	TGCAGTTCCAAGGACCCTGGAAATTACAATGAGCAGTTCTTC
.	.	TRBJ2-1	TRBV5-1	CAGSHSASNEQFF	TGCGCCGGCAGTCACTCAGCGTCCAATGAGCAGTTCTTC
.	.	TRBJ2-2	TRBV3-1	CASSRVDTRELFF	TGTGCCAGCAGTCGGGTGGACACCCGGGAGCTGTTTTTT
.	.	TRBJ2-2	TRBV6-2/TRBV6-3	CASSYWSGELFF	TGTGCCAGCAGCTACTGGAGCGGGGAGCTGTTTTTT
.	few	TRBJ2-7	TRBV6-2/TRBV6-3	CASRNLGGYEQYF	TGTGCCAGCAGAAACCTAGGTGGTTACGAGCAGTACTTC
TRBD2	few	TRBJ2-7	TRBV7-9	CASSSGLSYYEQYF	TGTGCCAGCAGCTCGGGACTATCCTACTACGAGCAGTACTTC
.	.	TRBJ2-5	TRBV20-1	CSANSVPKGPQYF	TGCAGTGCTAATTCGGTGCCAAAGGGACCCCAGTACTTC